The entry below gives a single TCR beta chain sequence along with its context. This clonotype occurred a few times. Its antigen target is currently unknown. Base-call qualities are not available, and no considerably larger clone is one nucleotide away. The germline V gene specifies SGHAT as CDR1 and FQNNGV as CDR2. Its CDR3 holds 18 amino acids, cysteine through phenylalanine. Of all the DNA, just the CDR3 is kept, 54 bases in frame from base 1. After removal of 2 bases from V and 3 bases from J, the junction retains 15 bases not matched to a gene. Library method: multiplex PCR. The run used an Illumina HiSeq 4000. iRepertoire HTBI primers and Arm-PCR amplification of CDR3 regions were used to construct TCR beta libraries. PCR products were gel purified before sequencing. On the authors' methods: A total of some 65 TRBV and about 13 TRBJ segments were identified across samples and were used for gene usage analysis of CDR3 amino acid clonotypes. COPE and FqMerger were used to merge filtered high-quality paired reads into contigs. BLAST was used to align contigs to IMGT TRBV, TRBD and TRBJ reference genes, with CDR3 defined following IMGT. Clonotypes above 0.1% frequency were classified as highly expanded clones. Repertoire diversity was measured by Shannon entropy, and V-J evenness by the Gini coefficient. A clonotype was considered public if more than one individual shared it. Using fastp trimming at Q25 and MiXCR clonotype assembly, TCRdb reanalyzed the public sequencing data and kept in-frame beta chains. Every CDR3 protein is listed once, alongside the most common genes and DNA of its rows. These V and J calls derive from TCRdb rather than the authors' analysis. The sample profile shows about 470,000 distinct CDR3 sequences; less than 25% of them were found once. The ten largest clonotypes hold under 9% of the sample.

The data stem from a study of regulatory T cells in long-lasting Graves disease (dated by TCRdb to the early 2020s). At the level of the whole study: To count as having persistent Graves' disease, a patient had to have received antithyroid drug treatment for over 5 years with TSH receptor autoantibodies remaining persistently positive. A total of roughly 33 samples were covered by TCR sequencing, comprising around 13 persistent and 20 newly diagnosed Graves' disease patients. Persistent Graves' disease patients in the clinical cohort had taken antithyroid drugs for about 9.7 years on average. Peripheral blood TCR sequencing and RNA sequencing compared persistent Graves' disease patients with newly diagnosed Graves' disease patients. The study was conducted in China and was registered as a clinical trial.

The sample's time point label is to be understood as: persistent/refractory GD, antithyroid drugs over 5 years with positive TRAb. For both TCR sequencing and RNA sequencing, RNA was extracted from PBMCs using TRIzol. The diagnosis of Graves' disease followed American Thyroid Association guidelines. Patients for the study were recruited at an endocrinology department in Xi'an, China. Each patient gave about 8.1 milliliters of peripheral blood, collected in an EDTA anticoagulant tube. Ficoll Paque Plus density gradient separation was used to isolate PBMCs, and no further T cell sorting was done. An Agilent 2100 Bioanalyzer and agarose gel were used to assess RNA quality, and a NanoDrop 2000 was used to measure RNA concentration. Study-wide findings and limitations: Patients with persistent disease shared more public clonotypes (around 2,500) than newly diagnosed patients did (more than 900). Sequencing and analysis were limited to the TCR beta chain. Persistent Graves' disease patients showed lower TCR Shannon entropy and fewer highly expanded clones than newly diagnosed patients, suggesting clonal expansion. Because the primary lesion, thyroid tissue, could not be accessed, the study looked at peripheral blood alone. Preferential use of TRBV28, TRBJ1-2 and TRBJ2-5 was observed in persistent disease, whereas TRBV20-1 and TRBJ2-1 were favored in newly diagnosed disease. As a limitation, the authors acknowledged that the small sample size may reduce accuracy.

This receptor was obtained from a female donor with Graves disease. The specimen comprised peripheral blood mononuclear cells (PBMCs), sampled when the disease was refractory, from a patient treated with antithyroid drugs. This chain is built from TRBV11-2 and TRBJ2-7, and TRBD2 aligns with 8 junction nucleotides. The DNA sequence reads TGTGCCAGCAGCTTACGAGGACTAGCACTAAAAGGGTACTACGAGCAGTACTTC. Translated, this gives CASSLRGLALKGYYEQYF.